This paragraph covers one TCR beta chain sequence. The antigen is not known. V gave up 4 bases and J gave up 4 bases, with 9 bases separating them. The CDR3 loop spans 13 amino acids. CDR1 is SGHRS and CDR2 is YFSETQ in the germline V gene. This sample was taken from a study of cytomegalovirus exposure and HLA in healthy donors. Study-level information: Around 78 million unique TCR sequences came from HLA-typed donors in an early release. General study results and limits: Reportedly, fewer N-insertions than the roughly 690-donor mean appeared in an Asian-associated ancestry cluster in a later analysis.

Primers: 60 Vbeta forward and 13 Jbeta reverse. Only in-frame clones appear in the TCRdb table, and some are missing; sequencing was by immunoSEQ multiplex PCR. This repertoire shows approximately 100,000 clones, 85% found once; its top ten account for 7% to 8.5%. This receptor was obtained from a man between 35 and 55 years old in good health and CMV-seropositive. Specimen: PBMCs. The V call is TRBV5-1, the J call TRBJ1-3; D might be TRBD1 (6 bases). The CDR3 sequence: CASSTTGGNTIYF. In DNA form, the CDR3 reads TGCGCCAGCAGCACAACAGGGGGAAACACCATATATTTT.